The rows below give T cell receptor beta chains drawn from one sample of a study of cytomegalovirus exposure and HLA in healthy donors. Profiled with immunoSEQ multiplex PCR; TCRdb holds only in-frame clones, not every one. The sample carries roughly 250,000 clones, approximately 84% recorded once. Specimen: PBMCs. These receptor sequences come from a woman in her thirties in good health and CMV-seropositive. Each CDR3 is given with its conserved first and last residue. A D gene is named only where the DNA matches it firmly. The size entry is marked missing in some rows and otherwise reads once, few, many or a size class.

length: 11
V: TRBV20-1
size: few
D: NA
J: TRBJ1-2
DNA: TGCACTCAACACAGCAACTATGGCTACACCTTC
CDR3: CTQHSNYGYTF

length: 13
V: TRBV5-1
size: few
D: NA
J: TRBJ1-1
DNA: TGCGCCAGCAGCAATACAGGGCAGTATCAAGCTTTCTTT
CDR3: CASSNTGQYQAFF

length: 16
V: TRBV2
size: NA
D: TRBD2
J: TRBJ2-2
DNA: TGTGCCAGCACTCCCCTTTGGCGGGAGGACACCGGGGAGCTGTTTTTT
CDR3: CASTPLWREDTGELFF

length: 12
V: TRBV30
size: NA
D: NA
J: TRBJ2-7
DNA: TGTGCGTGGGAGGTATCCTCCCTCGAGCAGTACTTC
CDR3: CAWEVSSLEQYF

length: 10
V: TRBV28
size: many
D: NA
J: TRBJ2-7
DNA: TGTGCCAGCAGTCGGGGCGAGCAGTACTTC
CDR3: CASSRGEQYF

length: 15
V: TRBV11-3
size: NA
D: TRBD1
J: TRBJ2-7
DNA: TGTGCCAGCAGCAAAGACTGGGGGACAGGGGGTGAGCAGTACTTC
CDR3: CASSKDWGTGGEQYF

length: 14
V: TRBV2
size: NA
D: TRBD1
J: TRBJ1-5
DNA: TGTGCCAGCAGTGAAGGGACAGGGAATCAGCCCCAGCATTTT
CDR3: CASSEGTGNQPQHF

length: 13
V: TRBV11-2
size: few
D: NA
J: TRBJ1-2
DNA: TGTGCCAGCAGCTCAGCCCCGACAGTCGGCTACACCTTC
CDR3: CASSSAPTVGYTF

length: 13
V: TRBV30
size: once
D: NA
J: TRBJ2-7
DNA: TGTGCCTGGAACTCGGACAGTACCTACGAGCAGTACTTC
CDR3: CAWNSDSTYEQYF

length: 16
V: TRBV4-1
size: few
D: TRBD2
J: TRBJ2-7
DNA: TGCGCCAGCAGCCAAGATGTGCGGGAGGGACACTACGAGCAGTACTTC
CDR3: CASSQDVREGHYEQYF

length: 15
V: TRBV2
size: NA
D: NA
J: TRBJ1-3
DNA: TGTGCCAGCAGTGACAGGCCAGCATCTGGAAACACCATATATTTT
CDR3: CASSDRPASGNTIYF

length: 15
V: TRBV9
size: NA
D: NA
J: TRBJ1-3
DNA: TGTGCCAGCAGCGTTGCTGCCTGGGAGGGAAACACCATATATTTT
CDR3: CASSVAAWEGNTIYF

length: 15
V: TRBV5-1
size: NA
D: TRBD2
J: TRBJ2-7
DNA: TGCGCCAGCAGCCGCGGGACTAGCGCATACTACGAGCAGTACTTC
CDR3: CASSRGTSAYYEQYF

length: 14
V: TRBV27
size: few
D: NA
J: TRBJ2-7
DNA: TGTGCCAGCAGCATCGGGACCCAGGGGAACGAGCAGTACTTC
CDR3: CASSIGTQGNEQYF

length: 14
V: TRBV5-1
size: NA
D: NA
J: TRBJ1-5
DNA: TGCGCCAGCAGCTTAGGGGTGAGTGGGCAGCCCCAGCATTTT
CDR3: CASSLGVSGQPQHF

length: 11
V: TRBV29-1
size: once
D: TRBD1
J: TRBJ2-3
DNA: TGCAGCGGCAACAGGGGAGATACGCAGTATTTT
CDR3: CSGNRGDTQYF

length: 16
V: TRBV7-8
size: NA
D: NA
J: TRBJ2-7
DNA: TGTGCCAGCAGCTTAGACCCGACAGGACCGACCTACGAGCAGTACTTC
CDR3: CASSLDPTGPTYEQYF

length: 14
V: TRBV7-8
size: NA
D: TRBD2
J: TRBJ2-7
DNA: TGTGCCAGCAGCTTCTCGGGAGGCGCTGACGAGCAGTACTTC
CDR3: CASSFSGGADEQYF

length: 15
V: TRBV10-3
size: NA
D: TRBD2
J: TRBJ2-7
DNA: TGTGCCATCAGGGGGACTAGCGGGACATCTTACGAGCAGTACTTC
CDR3: CAIRGTSGTSYEQYF

length: 15
V: TRBV2
size: once
D: NA
J: TRBJ1-3
DNA: TGTGCCAGCAGGTTGACAGCCGGCTCTGAAAACACCATATATTTT
CDR3: CASRLTAGSENTIYF

length: 15
V: TRBV4-1
size: NA
D: TRBD1
J: TRBJ2-7
DNA: TGCGCCAGCAGCCCCGAGACAGGGGGCGCGCCCGAGCAGTACTTC
CDR3: CASSPETGGAPEQYF

length: 15
V: TRBV6-5
size: NA
D: TRBD1
J: TRBJ2-1
DNA: TGTGCCAGCAGTTACTCGGGACAGTTCGACAATGAGCAGTTCTTC
CDR3: CASSYSGQFDNEQFF

length: 16
V: TRBV30
size: NA
D: NA
J: TRBJ2-1
DNA: TGTGCCTGGAGTCCTCCCCTGGGGCTCTCCTACAATGAGCAGTTCTTC
CDR3: CAWSPPLGLSYNEQFF

length: 13
V: TRBV7-9
size: NA
D: NA
J: TRBJ1-5
DNA: TGTGCCAGCAGCTTAGGGCCCGCTGAGCCCCAGCATTTT
CDR3: CASSLGPAEPQHF

length: 14
V: TRBV28
size: NA
D: NA
J: TRBJ1-5
DNA: TGTGCCAGCAGTCCATCAGGGCATCAGTCGCCCCAGCATTTT
CDR3: CASSPSGHQSPQHF

length: 17
V: TRBV19
size: NA
D: TRBD2
J: TRBJ2-1
DNA: TGTGCCAGTAGTATAGTTTTCGGGCTAGCGGGTAACAATGAGCAGTTCTTC
CDR3: CASSIVFGLAGNNEQFF

length: 16
V: TRBV6-6
size: NA
D: TRBD2
J: TRBJ2-1
DNA: TGTGCCAGCAGTCCTAGCGGGGTGAGCTCCTACAATGAGCAGTTCTTC
CDR3: CASSPSGVSSYNEQFF

length: 14
V: TRBV7-9
size: NA
D: NA
J: TRBJ2-3
DNA: TGTGCCAGCAGCCGCGAACCAAGCACAGATACGCAGTATTTT
CDR3: CASSREPSTDTQYF

length: 16
V: TRBV4-1
size: NA
D: TRBD2
J: TRBJ2-7
DNA: TGCGCCAGCAGCCAAGGCGGACTAGCTAAGACGTCCGAGCAGTACTTC
CDR3: CASSQGGLAKTSEQYF

length: 16
V: TRBV28
size: NA
D: TRBD1
J: TRBJ1-1
DNA: TGTGCCAGCAGTCCCCAGGGGGGATCACGGAACACTGAAGCTTTCTTT
CDR3: CASSPQGGSRNTEAFF

length: 13
V: TRBV28
size: NA
D: TRBD2
J: TRBJ2-1
DNA: TGTGCCAGCACGACTAGCGGGTGGTATGAGCAGTTCTTC
CDR3: CASTTSGWYEQFF

length: 12
V: TRBV30
size: once
D: NA
J: TRBJ2-1
DNA: TGTGCCTGGAGCTATGACTACGCTGAGCAGTTCTTC
CDR3: CAWSYDYAEQFF

length: 13
V: TRBV25-1
size: NA
D: NA
J: TRBJ1-3
DNA: TGTGCCAGCGCAGGGATGTCTGGAAACACCATATATTTT
CDR3: CASAGMSGNTIYF

length: 15
V: TRBV27
size: NA
D: NA
J: TRBJ2-7
DNA: TGTGCCAGCATGGGGAGCGCGGCCACCTCCTACGAGCAGTACTTC
CDR3: CASMGSAATSYEQYF

length: 11
V: TRBV29-1
size: NA
D: NA
J: TRBJ2-1
DNA: TGCAGCGTTCGAGGGTACAATGAGCAGTTCTTC
CDR3: CSVRGYNEQFF

length: 15
V: TRBV14
size: NA
D: NA
J: TRBJ1-1
DNA: TGTGCCAGCAGCCAAGAGGGACACCCGAACACTGAAGCTTTCTTT
CDR3: CASSQEGHPNTEAFF

length: 16
V: TRBV27
size: NA
D: TRBD1
J: TRBJ1-1
DNA: TGTGCCAGCCTCCGCCTTGAGACAGGGGTAAGGGCTGAAGCTTTCTTT
CDR3: CASLRLETGVRAEAFF

length: 15
V: TRBV27
size: NA
D: NA
J: TRBJ2-7
DNA: TGTGCCAGCAGCCTCGGAGCGGGTCTTTCCTACGAGCAGTACTTC
CDR3: CASSLGAGLSYEQYF

length: 17
V: TRBV5-4
size: once
D: TRBD1
J: TRBJ1-2
DNA: TGTGCCAGCAGCGATCCGGGACAGGGGACCGCTAACTATGGCTACACCTTC
CDR3: CASSDPGQGTANYGYTF

length: 15
V: TRBV10-1
size: NA
D: TRBD2
J: TRBJ2-5
DNA: TGCGCCAGCAGTTTGGGACTAGCGGGATCAGAGACCCAGTACTTC
CDR3: CASSLGLAGSETQYF

length: 11
V: TRBV6-6
size: NA
D: NA
J: TRBJ2-7
DNA: TGTGCCAGCAGTACTCGCGCCGAGCAGTACTTC
CDR3: CASSTRAEQYF

length: 14
V: TRBV9
size: NA
D: TRBD1
J: TRBJ1-2
DNA: TGTGCCAGCAGCGAGCAGGGACAGTTCTATGGCTACACCTTC
CDR3: CASSEQGQFYGYTF

length: 14
V: TRBV15
size: NA
D: TRBD1
J: TRBJ2-5
DNA: TGTGCCACCAGTACAAGACGGGACAGTTGGACCCAGTACTTC
CDR3: CATSTRRDSWTQYF

length: 16
V: TRBV27
size: NA
D: TRBD2
J: TRBJ2-3
DNA: TGTGCCAGCGCATTTGACCTAGCGGTTAGCACAGATACGCAGTATTTT
CDR3: CASAFDLAVSTDTQYF

length: 12
V: TRBV19
size: NA
D: NA
J: TRBJ2-1
DNA: TGTGCCTGCAGGAGGGAGTCCAATGAGCAGTTCTTC
CDR3: CACRRESNEQFF

length: 12
V: TRBV6-5
size: NA
D: NA
J: TRBJ1-1
DNA: TGTGCCAGCAGCCCTCAGGGGTTTGAAGCTTTCTTT
CDR3: CASSPQGFEAFF

length: 16
V: TRBV29-1
size: NA
D: TRBD1
J: TRBJ2-2
DNA: TGCAGCGCGTCGGGGACAGATCAAGTAGGGACCGGGGAGCTGTTTTTT
CDR3: CSASGTDQVGTGELFF

length: 13
V: TRBV5-6
size: NA
D: NA
J: TRBJ2-5
DNA: TGTGCCAGCAGCTTGGCCAACCGGGAGACCCAGTACTTC
CDR3: CASSLANRETQYF

length: 16
V: TRBV27
size: once
D: TRBD2
J: TRBJ2-7
DNA: TGTGCCAGCAGTTCGGGACTAGCCCATTCTATTTACGAGCAGTACTTC
CDR3: CASSSGLAHSIYEQYF